This T cell receptor (beta chain) was documented in a study of cytomegalovirus exposure and HLA in healthy donors. The V segment lost 4 bases and the J segment 2 bases; nucleotides outside the gene matches: 1. Germline CDR1 reads SEHNR; CDR2 reads FQNEAQ (reference sequence). This CDR3 comprises 14 residues. Findings and limits, study-wide: Donors belonging to an Asian-associated ancestry cluster reportedly showed fewer N-insertions in productive TCRs than the roughly 670-donor mean, according to what a later analysis found. Diagnosis of cytomegalovirus status made by the classifier reportedly showed high specificity and sensitivity. The authors later linked a missense DCLRE1C variant to TCR beta V- and J-gene trimming.

PCR amplification relied on 60 Vbeta primers (plus 13 Jbeta primers). TCRdb keeps only in-frame clones here, not all; method: immunoSEQ multiplex PCR. The sample yields around 120,000 clones, 75% to 85% seen once. Donors were ostensibly healthy at sampling, although undocumented immune exposures were probable. With regard to this clone: As yet, its antigen is unknown.

The gene calls are TRBV7-9 and TRBJ1-5, with TRBD1 matching over 8 bases. This TCR was recovered from a man younger than 45 in good health and CMV-seronegative. Sequencing was carried out using PBMCs. The CDR3 spells CASSSQGGNQPQHF. For the CDR3, the DNA is TGTGCCAGCAGCTCACAGGGGGGCAATCAGCCCCAGCATTTT.